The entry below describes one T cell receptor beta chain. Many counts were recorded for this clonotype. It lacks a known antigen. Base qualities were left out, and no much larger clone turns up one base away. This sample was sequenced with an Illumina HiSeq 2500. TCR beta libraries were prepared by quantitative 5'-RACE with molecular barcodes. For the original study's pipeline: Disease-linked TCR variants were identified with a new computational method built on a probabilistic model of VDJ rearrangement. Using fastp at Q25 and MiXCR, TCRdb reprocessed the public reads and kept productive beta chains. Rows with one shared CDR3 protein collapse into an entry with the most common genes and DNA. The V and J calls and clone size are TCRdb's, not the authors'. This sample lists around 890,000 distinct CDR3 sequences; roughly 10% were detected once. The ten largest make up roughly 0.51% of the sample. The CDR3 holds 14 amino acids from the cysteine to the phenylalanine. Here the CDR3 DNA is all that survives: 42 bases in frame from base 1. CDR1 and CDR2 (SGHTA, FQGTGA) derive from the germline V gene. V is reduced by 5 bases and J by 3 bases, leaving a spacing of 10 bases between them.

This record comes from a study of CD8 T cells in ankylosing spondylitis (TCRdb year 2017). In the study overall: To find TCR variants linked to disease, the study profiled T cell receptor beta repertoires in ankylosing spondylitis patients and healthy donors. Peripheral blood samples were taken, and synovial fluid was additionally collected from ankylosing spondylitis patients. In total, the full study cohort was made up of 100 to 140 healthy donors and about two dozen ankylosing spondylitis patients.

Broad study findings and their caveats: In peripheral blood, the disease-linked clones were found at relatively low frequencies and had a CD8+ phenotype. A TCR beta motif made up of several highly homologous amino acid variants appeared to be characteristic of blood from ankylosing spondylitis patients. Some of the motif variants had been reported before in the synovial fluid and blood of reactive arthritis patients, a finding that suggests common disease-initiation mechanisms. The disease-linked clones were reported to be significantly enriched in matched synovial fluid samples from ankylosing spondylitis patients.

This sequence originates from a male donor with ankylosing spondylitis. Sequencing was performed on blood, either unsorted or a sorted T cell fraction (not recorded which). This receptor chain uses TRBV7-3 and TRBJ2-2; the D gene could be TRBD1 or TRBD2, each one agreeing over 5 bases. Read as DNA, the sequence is TGTGCCAGCAGCCGTGAGGGGTACACCGGGGAGCTGTTTTTT. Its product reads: CASSREGYTGELFF.